Listed below are T cell receptor beta chains from one sample, sequenced in a study of beta chain features in type 1 diabetes. Sequenced by immunoSEQ multiplex PCR; TCRdb stores in-frame clones only, minus some. The sample lists more than 550,000 clones; more than 13% were seen once. Sequenced sample: naive CD4+ T cells from blood. Receptor source: a man between 18 and 29 years old with type 1 diabetes. Each CDR3 is given with its conserved first and last residue. Fields, in order: CDR3 DNA, CDR3 protein, clone size, V gene, J gene, D gene. The D gene is left open where the match is weak. Some rows mark clone size as missing; the rest say once, few, many or name a class of expanded clone.

CDR3 DNA: TGCAGCGTTGCAAGGGGGGCCGACAATGAGCAGTTCTTC; CDR3 protein: CSVARGADNEQFF; clone size: few; V gene: TRBV29-1; J gene: TRBJ2-1; D gene: .
CDR3 DNA: TGTGCCATCAGTGAGAAAGGACGCCAGGGGTGGAACACTGAAGCTTTCTTT; CDR3 protein: CAISEKGRQGWNTEAFF; clone size: .; V gene: TRBV10-3; J gene: TRBJ1-1; D gene: .
CDR3 DNA: TGCGCCAGCAGCTTGGCCGGCGCAGGGGGCCCGAGAAATGAGCAGTTCTTC; CDR3 protein: CASSLAGAGGPRNEQFF; clone size: .; V gene: TRBV5-1; J gene: TRBJ2-1; D gene: TRBD1
CDR3 DNA: TGTGCCAGCTTCGGGTACATGAACACTGAAGCTTTCTTT; CDR3 protein: CASFGYMNTEAFF; clone size: .; V gene: TRBV28; J gene: TRBJ1-1; D gene: .
CDR3 DNA: TGTGCCAGCTCACCAACGACTAGCGGGAGGGCTTCTGCGCAGTTCTTC; CDR3 protein: CASSPTTSGRASAQFF; clone size: .; V gene: TRBV18; J gene: TRBJ2-1; D gene: TRBD2
CDR3 DNA: TGTGCCAGCAGCTTACAGGGATCCGGAGAAAAACTGTTTTTT; CDR3 protein: CASSLQGSGEKLFF; clone size: .; V gene: TRBV5-4; J gene: TRBJ1-4; D gene: .
CDR3 DNA: TGTGCCAGCCGGGGACAGGGGGCCTTTTACGAGCAGTACTTC; CDR3 protein: CASRGQGAFYEQYF; clone size: few; V gene: TRBV2; J gene: TRBJ2-7; D gene: TRBD1
CDR3 DNA: TGTGCCAGCGGCCGGGACCTTGAGGCCATATATTTT; CDR3 protein: CASGRDLEAIYF; clone size: few; V gene: TRBV7-2; J gene: TRBJ1-3; D gene: .
CDR3 DNA: TGTGCCAGCAGCTTATTAGCGGGGGGAACCTACGAGCAGTACTTC; CDR3 protein: CASSLLAGGTYEQYF; clone size: .; V gene: TRBV11-2; J gene: TRBJ2-7; D gene: TRBD2
CDR3 DNA: TGTGCCAGCATCTTAGGACAGGGCACTGAAGCTTTCTTT; CDR3 protein: CASILGQGTEAFF; clone size: .; V gene: TRBV6-1; J gene: TRBJ1-1; D gene: TRBD1
CDR3 DNA: TGTGCCAGCAGTGAAGAACGGGCTGGTGGCTACACCTTC; CDR3 protein: CASSEERAGGYTF; clone size: .; V gene: TRBV2; J gene: TRBJ1-2; D gene: .
CDR3 DNA: TGCGCCAGCAGCCCGGCGGGGGAAGCGACGACCCAGTACTTC; CDR3 protein: CASSPAGEATTQYF; clone size: .; V gene: TRBV5-1; J gene: TRBJ2-5; D gene: TRBD2
CDR3 DNA: TGTGCCCTCCGGGGGTACGGCTACACCTTC; CDR3 protein: CALRGYGYTF; clone size: .; V gene: TRBV30; J gene: TRBJ1-2; D gene: .
CDR3 DNA: TGTGCCAGTAGTGGACAGAGTAAGAACACTGAAGCTTTCTTT; CDR3 protein: CASSGQSKNTEAFF; clone size: .; V gene: TRBV19; J gene: TRBJ1-1; D gene: .
CDR3 DNA: TGTGCCAGCAGCTTAGGCAGGGCTGAAGCTTTCTTT; CDR3 protein: CASSLGRAEAFF; clone size: few; V gene: TRBV7-9; J gene: TRBJ1-1; D gene: .
CDR3 DNA: TGTGCCTGGAGGTTACAGGGAGCTAGGGGCTACACCTTC; CDR3 protein: CAWRLQGARGYTF; clone size: .; V gene: TRBV30; J gene: TRBJ1-2; D gene: .
CDR3 DNA: TGTGCCAGCAGTGCCGAGCGGGCCCGCCAGGGTGAGCAGTTCTTC; CDR3 protein: CASSAERARQGEQFF; clone size: .; V gene: TRBV2; J gene: TRBJ2-1; D gene: .
CDR3 DNA: TGCGCCAGCAGCTTCGTAGCACAGAACACCGGGGAGCTGTTTTTT; CDR3 protein: CASSFVAQNTGELFF; clone size: few; V gene: TRBV5-1; J gene: TRBJ2-2; D gene: .
CDR3 DNA: TGTGCCAGCTCACCCGAGGGAACTGAAGCTTTCTTT; CDR3 protein: CASSPEGTEAFF; clone size: few; V gene: TRBV18; J gene: TRBJ1-1; D gene: .
CDR3 DNA: TGTGCCAGCAGCCAAGATAGCAATGAGCAGTTCTTC; CDR3 protein: CASSQDSNEQFF; clone size: few; V gene: TRBV4-2; J gene: TRBJ2-1; D gene: .
CDR3 DNA: TGTGCCAGCAGCCCGTGGCACAATCAGCCCCAGCATTTT; CDR3 protein: CASSPWHNQPQHF; clone size: few; V gene: TRBV7-2; J gene: TRBJ1-5; D gene: .
CDR3 DNA: TGTGCCAGCACGGAGGGAAGACAGCCCCAGCATTTT; CDR3 protein: CASTEGRQPQHF; clone size: .; V gene: TRBV2; J gene: TRBJ1-5; D gene: .
CDR3 DNA: TGTGCCAGCAGCCCGCCCTTTGGCTACACCTTC; CDR3 protein: CASSPPFGYTF; clone size: few; V gene: TRBV7-2; J gene: TRBJ1-2; D gene: .
CDR3 DNA: TGTGCCAGCATGATGACAGGGGGGCCCGGAGAGACCCAGTACTTC; CDR3 protein: CASMMTGGPGETQYF; clone size: .; V gene: TRBV2; J gene: TRBJ2-5; D gene: TRBD1
CDR3 DNA: TGTGCCAGCAGTCCTAAAGTGGATACGCAGTATTTT; CDR3 protein: CASSPKVDTQYF; clone size: few; V gene: TRBV27; J gene: TRBJ2-3; D gene: .
CDR3 DNA: TGTGCCAGCAGCTTGAGAGACGAGCAGTACTTC; CDR3 protein: CASSLRDEQYF; clone size: .; V gene: TRBV5-6; J gene: TRBJ2-7; D gene: .
CDR3 DNA: TGTGCCAGCAGCCAGATAGCGGGAGCCACCGGGGAGCTGTTTTTT; CDR3 protein: CASSQIAGATGELFF; clone size: .; V gene: TRBV7-2; J gene: TRBJ2-2; D gene: TRBD2
CDR3 DNA: TGTGCCAGCAGCTTAGGACAGGGTTTTGGAGAAAAACTGTTTTTT; CDR3 protein: CASSLGQGFGEKLFF; clone size: .; V gene: TRBV7-9; J gene: TRBJ1-4; D gene: TRBD1
CDR3 DNA: TGTGCCAGCAGCTACGTCCGGACTAGCGGGGTAGAGACCCAGTACTTC; CDR3 protein: CASSYVRTSGVETQYF; clone size: .; V gene: TRBV7-8; J gene: TRBJ2-5; D gene: TRBD2
CDR3 DNA: TGTGCCAGCAGTGGGCGCGACCCTAACTATGGCTACACCTTC; CDR3 protein: CASSGRDPNYGYTF; clone size: .; V gene: TRBV6-1; J gene: TRBJ1-2; D gene: .
CDR3 DNA: TGCAGCGTTAGCACAGGGACGGGGTACGAGCAGTACTTC; CDR3 protein: CSVSTGTGYEQYF; clone size: .; V gene: TRBV29-1; J gene: TRBJ2-7; D gene: .
CDR3 DNA: TGCGCCAGCAGCTTGTACAGGGTTGGAGAGCAGTTCTTC; CDR3 protein: CASSLYRVGEQFF; clone size: .; V gene: TRBV5-1; J gene: TRBJ2-1; D gene: .
CDR3 DNA: TGTGCCAGCAGCTTAAATAGCAACACCGGGGAGCTGTTTTTT; CDR3 protein: CASSLNSNTGELFF; clone size: .; V gene: TRBV11-2; J gene: TRBJ2-2; D gene: .
CDR3 DNA: TGTGCCGGGCGACTAGATTGGGGAGAGACCCAGTACTTC; CDR3 protein: CAGRLDWGETQYF; clone size: .; V gene: TRBV2; J gene: TRBJ2-5; D gene: .
CDR3 DNA: TGCGCCAGCAGCTCCAGCGGGAGGGTCACAGATACGCAGTATTTT; CDR3 protein: CASSSSGRVTDTQYF; clone size: .; V gene: TRBV5-1; J gene: TRBJ2-3; D gene: TRBD2
CDR3 DNA: TGTGCCAGCTCACCCGGAGTAGCGGGAGTTCTGGCATATGAGCAGTTCTTC; CDR3 protein: CASSPGVAGVLAYEQFF; clone size: .; V gene: TRBV18; J gene: TRBJ2-1; D gene: TRBD2
CDR3 DNA: TGTGCCTGGAGTGTACTCGGCCAGACCCAGTACTTC; CDR3 protein: CAWSVLGQTQYF; clone size: few; V gene: TRBV30; J gene: TRBJ2-5; D gene: .
CDR3 DNA: TGTGCCAGCAAGAAGGGGGCGCGAAACACCATATATTTT; CDR3 protein: CASKKGARNTIYF; clone size: few; V gene: TRBV2; J gene: TRBJ1-3; D gene: TRBD1
CDR3 DNA: TGTGCCAGCAGCGTGGCGACTAGCGGGAGATTGAACATTCAGTACTTC; CDR3 protein: CASSVATSGRLNIQYF; clone size: .; V gene: TRBV9; J gene: TRBJ2-4; D gene: TRBD2
CDR3 DNA: TGCAGCGTTGAGAGAGGACAGCTCCAAGAGACCCAGTACTTC; CDR3 protein: CSVERGQLQETQYF; clone size: few; V gene: TRBV29-1; J gene: TRBJ2-5; D gene: .
CDR3 DNA: TGTGCCAGCAGCGTCTCCGGGTTCGCAGACACTGAAGCTTTCTTT; CDR3 protein: CASSVSGFADTEAFF; clone size: .; V gene: TRBV5-4; J gene: TRBJ1-1; D gene: .
CDR3 DNA: TGTGCCAGCAGTGAAGCGCAAGGCGGCGTAAGGGAGGAGCAGTACTTC; CDR3 protein: CASSEAQGGVREEQYF; clone size: .; V gene: TRBV6-1; J gene: TRBJ2-7; D gene: .
CDR3 DNA: TGTGCCAGCTGGACAGTAAATGAAAAACTGTTTTTT; CDR3 protein: CASWTVNEKLFF; clone size: once; V gene: TRBV6-1; J gene: TRBJ1-4; D gene: .
CDR3 DNA: TGTGCCAGCAGCCCATTACGTGGTTCCGGCACAGATACGCAGTATTTT; CDR3 protein: CASSPLRGSGTDTQYF; clone size: few; V gene: TRBV27; J gene: TRBJ2-3; D gene: .
CDR3 DNA: TGTGCCAGCTCACCTAAGGGACTAGCGGGGCCGGGGGAGCAGTACTTC; CDR3 protein: CASSPKGLAGPGEQYF; clone size: few; V gene: TRBV18; J gene: TRBJ2-7; D gene: TRBD2
CDR3 DNA: TGTGCCAGCAGGGTGCAGGCGAGCTCCTACGAGCAGTACTTC; CDR3 protein: CASRVQASSYEQYF; clone size: .; V gene: TRBV6-5; J gene: TRBJ2-7; D gene: .
CDR3 DNA: TGTGCCAGCAGGACCAGCTCTGGGGCCAACGTCCTGACTTTC; CDR3 protein: CASRTSSGANVLTF; clone size: .; V gene: TRBV28; J gene: TRBJ2-6; D gene: .
CDR3 DNA: TGCGCCAGCAGCGGTTGGGACCGACCATCCTATGGCTACACCTTC; CDR3 protein: CASSGWDRPSYGYTF; clone size: .; V gene: TRBV4-1; J gene: TRBJ1-2; D gene: .
CDR3 DNA: TGTGCCAGCAGCCCTGTGACAGGGGGTTACAATGAGCAGTTCTTC; CDR3 protein: CASSPVTGGYNEQFF; clone size: .; V gene: TRBV7-2; J gene: TRBJ2-1; D gene: TRBD1
CDR3 DNA: TGCGCCAGCAGCTTCTCCCTCCCCACAGATACGCAGTATTTT; CDR3 protein: CASSFSLPTDTQYF; clone size: few; V gene: TRBV5-1; J gene: TRBJ2-3; D gene: .
CDR3 DNA: TGTGCCAGCAGCTTATTTGTGGATCCCACAGATACGCAGTATTTT; CDR3 protein: CASSLFVDPTDTQYF; clone size: few; V gene: TRBV7-6; J gene: TRBJ2-3; D gene: .
CDR3 DNA: TGTGCCAGCAGCTTAGCGAGAGGGTCCGGAAACACCATATATTTT; CDR3 protein: CASSLARGSGNTIYF; clone size: .; V gene: TRBV7-2; J gene: TRBJ1-3; D gene: .
CDR3 DNA: TGTGCCAGCAGTTCGGACGCCTCTTATCAGCCCCAGCATTTT; CDR3 protein: CASSSDASYQPQHF; clone size: .; V gene: TRBV7-2; J gene: TRBJ1-5; D gene: .
CDR3 DNA: TGCAGTGCCTATAATTCACCCCTCCACTTT; CDR3 protein: CSAYNSPLHF; clone size: few; V gene: TRBV20-1; J gene: TRBJ1-6; D gene: .
CDR3 DNA: TGTGCCAGCAACAGGGATTTATTTAGTCAGCCCCAGCATTTT; CDR3 protein: CASNRDLFSQPQHF; clone size: few; V gene: TRBV2; J gene: TRBJ1-5; D gene: .